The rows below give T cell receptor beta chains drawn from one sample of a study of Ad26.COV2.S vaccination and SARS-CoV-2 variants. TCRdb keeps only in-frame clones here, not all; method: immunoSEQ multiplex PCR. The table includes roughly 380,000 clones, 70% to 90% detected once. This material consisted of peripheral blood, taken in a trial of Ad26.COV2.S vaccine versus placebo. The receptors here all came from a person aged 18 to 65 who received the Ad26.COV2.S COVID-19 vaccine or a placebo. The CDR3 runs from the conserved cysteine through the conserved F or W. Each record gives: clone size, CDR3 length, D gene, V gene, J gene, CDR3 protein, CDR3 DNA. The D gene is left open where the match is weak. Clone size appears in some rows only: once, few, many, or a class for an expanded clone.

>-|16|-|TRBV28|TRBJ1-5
CASSLGGARRNQPQHF
TGTGCCAGCAGTTTAGGAGGGGCCCGTCGCAATCAGCCCCAGCATTTT
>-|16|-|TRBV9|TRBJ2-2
CASSGAGHANTGELFF
TGTGCCAGCAGCGGGGCGGGACACGCGAACACCGGGGAGCTGTTTTTT
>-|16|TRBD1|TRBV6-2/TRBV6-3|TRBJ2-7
CASSFRTGHLSYEQYF
TGTGCCAGCAGTTTTCGGACAGGCCATCTCTCCTACGAGCAGTACTTC
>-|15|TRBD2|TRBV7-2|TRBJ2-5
CASSFAGTSGETQYF
TGTGCCAGCAGCTTCGCCGGGACTAGCGGGGAGACCCAGTACTTC
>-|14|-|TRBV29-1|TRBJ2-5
CSVKGTGTRETQYF
TGCAGCGTAAAAGGAACCGGGACCAGGGAGACCCAGTACTTC
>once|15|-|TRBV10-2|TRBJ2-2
CASSESGGVAGELFF
TGCGCCAGCAGTGAGTCGGGCGGGGTAGCCGGGGAGCTGTTTTTT
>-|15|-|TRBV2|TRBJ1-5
CASSLDRSGNQPQHF
TGTGCCAGCAGTCTCGACAGGTCTGGCAATCAGCCCCAGCATTTT
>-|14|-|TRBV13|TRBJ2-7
CASSLGGRSYEQYF
TGTGCCAGCAGCTTAGGTGGGAGATCATACGAGCAGTACTTC
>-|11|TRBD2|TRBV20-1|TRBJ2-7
CSAHLADEQYF
TGCAGTGCGCACCTAGCGGACGAGCAGTACTTC
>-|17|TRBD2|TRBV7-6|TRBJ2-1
CASSLGLAGGVYNEQFF
TGTGCCAGCAGCTTAGGGCTAGCGGGGGGTGTCTACAATGAGCAGTTCTTC
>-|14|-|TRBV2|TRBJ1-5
CASSENRGIQPQHF
TGTGCCAGCAGTGAAAATCGGGGGATCCAGCCCCAGCATTTT
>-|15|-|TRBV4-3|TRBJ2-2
CASSQDLVGTGELFF
TGCGCCAGCAGCCAAGATCTGGTTGGGACCGGGGAGCTGTTTTTT
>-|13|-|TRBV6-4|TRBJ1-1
CASSVEENTEAFF
TGTGCCAGCAGTGTCGAGGAGAACACTGAAGCTTTCTTT
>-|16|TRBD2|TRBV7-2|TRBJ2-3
CASSLVLAGGTDTQYF
TGTGCCAGCAGCTTGGTACTAGCGGGAGGTACAGATACGCAGTATTTT
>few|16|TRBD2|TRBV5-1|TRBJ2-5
CASSRTSASLQETQYF
TGCGCCAGCAGCCGGACTAGCGCCTCGTTACAAGAGACCCAGTACTTC
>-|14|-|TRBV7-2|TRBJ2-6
CASSLREGANVLTF
TGTGCCAGCAGCCTGCGTGAGGGGGCCAACGTCCTGACTTTC
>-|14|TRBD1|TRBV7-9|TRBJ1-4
CASSYGTGPEKLFF
TGTGCCAGCAGCTACGGGACAGGCCCTGAAAAACTGTTTTTT
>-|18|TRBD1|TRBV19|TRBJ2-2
CASSIAGTGGPNTGELFF
TGTGCCAGTAGTATCGCCGGGACAGGGGGCCCGAACACCGGGGAGCTGTTTTTT
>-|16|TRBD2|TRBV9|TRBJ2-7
CASSGSGGQDWYEQYF
TGTGCCAGCAGCGGATCGGGGGGGCAGGATTGGTACGAGCAGTACTTC
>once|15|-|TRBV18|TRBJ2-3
CASSPPARTTDTQYF
TGTGCCAGCTCACCACCGGCGCGAACCACAGATACGCAGTATTTT
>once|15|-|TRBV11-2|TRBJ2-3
CASSLAGTFTDTQYF
TGTGCCAGCAGCTTAGCAGGTACTTTTACAGATACGCAGTATTTT
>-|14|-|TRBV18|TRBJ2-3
CASSPSRITDTQYF
TGTGCCAGCTCACCGTCACGGATCACAGATACGCAGTATTTT
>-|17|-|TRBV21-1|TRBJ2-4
CASSKYSTGRMENIQYF
TGTGCCAGCAGCAAATATTCGACAGGGAGGATGGAAAACATTCAGTACTTC
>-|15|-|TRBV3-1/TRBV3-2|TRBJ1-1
CASSQGSGESTEAFF
TGTGCCAGCAGCCAAGGGTCTGGGGAGAGCACTGAAGCTTTCTTT
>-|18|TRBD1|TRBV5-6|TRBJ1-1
CASSFYVRGTGGRTEAFF
TGTGCCAGCAGCTTTTATGTCCGCGGGACAGGGGGCCGAACTGAAGCTTTCTTT
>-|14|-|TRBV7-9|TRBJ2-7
CASSLAGAGYEQYF
TGTGCCAGCAGCTTAGCAGGGGCTGGATACGAGCAGTACTTC
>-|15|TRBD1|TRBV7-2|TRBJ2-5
CASSFDRGLGETQYF
TGTGCCAGCAGCTTCGACAGGGGCCTCGGAGAGACCCAGTACTTC
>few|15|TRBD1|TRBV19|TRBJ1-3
CASSTQGATGNTIYF
TGTGCCAGTAGTACACAGGGGGCGACGGGAAACACCATATATTTT
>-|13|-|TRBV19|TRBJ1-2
CASSPAEASGYTF
TGTGCCAGTAGCCCGGCCGAGGCGAGCGGCTACACCTTC
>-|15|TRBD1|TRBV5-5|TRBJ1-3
CASSYGQVTGNTIYF
TGTGCCAGCAGCTACGGACAGGTCACAGGAAACACCATATATTTT
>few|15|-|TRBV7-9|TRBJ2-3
CASSPREANTDTQYF
TGTGCCAGCAGCCCCAGGGAGGCGAACACAGATACGCAGTATTTT
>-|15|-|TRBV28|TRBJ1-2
CASSYAGTPNYGYTF
TGTGCCAGCAGTTACGCAGGGACCCCTAACTATGGCTACACCTTC
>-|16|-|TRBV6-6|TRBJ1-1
CASSYPPGGINTEAFF
TGTGCCAGCAGTTACCCCCCGGGGGGCATTAACACTGAAGCTTTCTTT
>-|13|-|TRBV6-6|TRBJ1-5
CASKEGSNQPQHF
TGTGCCAGCAAAGAGGGAAGCAATCAGCCCCAGCATTTT
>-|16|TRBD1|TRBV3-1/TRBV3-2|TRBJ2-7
CASSQDAGDRQIEQYF
TGTGCCAGCAGCCAAGACGCCGGGGACAGGCAAATCGAGCAGTACTTC
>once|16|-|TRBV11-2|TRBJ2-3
CASSPVRGHGTDTQYF
TGTGCCAGCAGCCCAGTCCGGGGGCACGGAACAGATACGCAGTATTTT
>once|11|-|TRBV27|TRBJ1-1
CASRDRFEAFF
TGTGCCAGCAGAGACAGGTTTGAAGCTTTCTTT
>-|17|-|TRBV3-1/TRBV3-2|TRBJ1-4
CASSQDLLTGPRGKLFF
TGTGCCAGCAGCCAAGATCTCTTAACAGGGCCAAGGGGAAAACTGTTTTTT
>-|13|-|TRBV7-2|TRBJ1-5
CASSLVRFQPQHF
TGTGCCAGCAGCTTAGTCCGATTTCAGCCCCAGCATTTT
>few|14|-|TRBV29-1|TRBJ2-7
CSVAPQGPSNEQYF
TGCAGCGTCGCACCCCAAGGGCCGTCTAACGAGCAGTACTTC
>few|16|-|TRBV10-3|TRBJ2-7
CAISGLERRSSYEQYF
TGTGCCATCAGTGGATTAGAAAGGAGGAGCTCCTACGAGCAGTACTTC
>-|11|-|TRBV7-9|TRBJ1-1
CASRGVEGAFF
TGTGCCAGCAGGGGGGTGGAGGGAGCTTTCTTT
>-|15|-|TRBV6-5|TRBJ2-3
CASSYGVGFADTQYF
TGTGCCAGCAGTTATGGTGTCGGGTTCGCAGATACGCAGTATTTT
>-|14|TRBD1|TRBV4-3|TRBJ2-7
CASSQGQVPHEQYF
TGCGCCAGCAGCCAGGGACAGGTCCCCCACGAGCAGTACTTC
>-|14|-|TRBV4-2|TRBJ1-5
CASSQDSRDQPQHF
TGTGCCAGCAGCCAAGATTCGAGGGATCAGCCCCAGCATTTT
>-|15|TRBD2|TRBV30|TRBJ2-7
CAWSVRTSGSYEQYF
TGTGCCTGGAGTGTCCGGACTAGCGGATCCTACGAGCAGTACTTC